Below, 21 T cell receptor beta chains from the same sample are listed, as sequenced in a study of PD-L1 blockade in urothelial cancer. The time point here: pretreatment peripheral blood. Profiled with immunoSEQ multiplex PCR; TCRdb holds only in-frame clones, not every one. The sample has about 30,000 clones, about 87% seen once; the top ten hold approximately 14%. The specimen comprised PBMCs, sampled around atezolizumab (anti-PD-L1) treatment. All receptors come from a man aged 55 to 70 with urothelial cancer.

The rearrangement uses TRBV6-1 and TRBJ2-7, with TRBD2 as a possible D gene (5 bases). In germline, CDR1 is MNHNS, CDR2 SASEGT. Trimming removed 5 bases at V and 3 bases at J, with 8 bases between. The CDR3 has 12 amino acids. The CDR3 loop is CASSWERYEQYF. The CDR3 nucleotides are TGTGCCAGCAGTTGGGAGCGCTACGAGCAGTACTTC.

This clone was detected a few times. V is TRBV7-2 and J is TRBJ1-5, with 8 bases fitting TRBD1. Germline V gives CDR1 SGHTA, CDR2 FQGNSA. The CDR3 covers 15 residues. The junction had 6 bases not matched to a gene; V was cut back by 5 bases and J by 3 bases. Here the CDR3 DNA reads TGTGCCAGCAGCCCTGACAGGGGAAACAATCAGCCCCAGCATTTT. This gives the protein CASSPDRGNNQPQHF.

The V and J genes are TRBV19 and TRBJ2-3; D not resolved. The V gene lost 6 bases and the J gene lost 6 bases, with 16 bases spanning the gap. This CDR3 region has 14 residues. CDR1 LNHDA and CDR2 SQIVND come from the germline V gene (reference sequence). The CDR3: CASSSWAAEDTQYF. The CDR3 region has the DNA TGTGCCAGTAGCTCTTGGGCCGCAGAGGATACGCAGTATTTT.

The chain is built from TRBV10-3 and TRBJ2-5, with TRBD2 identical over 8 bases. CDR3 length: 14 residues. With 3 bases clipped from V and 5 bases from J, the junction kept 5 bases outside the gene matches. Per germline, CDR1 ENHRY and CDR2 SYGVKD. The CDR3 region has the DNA TGTGCCATCAGTGACAAGCGGGAGCGCGAGACCCAGTACTTC. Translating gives CAISDKRERETQYF.

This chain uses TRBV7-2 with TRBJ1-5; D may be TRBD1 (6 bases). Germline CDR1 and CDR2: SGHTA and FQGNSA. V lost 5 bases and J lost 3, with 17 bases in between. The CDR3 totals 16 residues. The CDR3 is CASSPIGGRVNQPQHF. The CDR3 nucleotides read TGTGCCAGCAGCCCAATCGGGGGGCGTGTCAATCAGCCCCAGCATTTT.

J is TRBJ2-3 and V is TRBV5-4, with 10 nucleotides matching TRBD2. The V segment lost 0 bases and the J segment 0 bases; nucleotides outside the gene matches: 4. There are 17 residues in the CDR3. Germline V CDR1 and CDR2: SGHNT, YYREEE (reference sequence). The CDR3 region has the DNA TGTGCCAGCAGCTTGGAAGGTAGCGGGAGGAGCACAGATACGCAGTATTTT. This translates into CASSLEGSGRSTDTQYF.

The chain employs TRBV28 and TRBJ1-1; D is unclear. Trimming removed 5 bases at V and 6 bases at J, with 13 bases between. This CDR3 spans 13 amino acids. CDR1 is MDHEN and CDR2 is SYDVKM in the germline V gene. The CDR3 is CASSSRVYAEAFF. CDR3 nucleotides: TGTGCCAGCAGTAGTCGGGTGTACGCTGAAGCTTTCTTT.

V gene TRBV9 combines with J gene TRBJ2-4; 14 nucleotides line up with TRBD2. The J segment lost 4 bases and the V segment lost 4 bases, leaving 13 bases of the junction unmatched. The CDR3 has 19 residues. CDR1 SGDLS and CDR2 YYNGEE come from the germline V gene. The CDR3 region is CASSISSGRLAGGKNIQYF. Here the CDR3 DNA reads TGTGCCAGCAGCATTAGCTCGGGGCGACTAGCGGGAGGGAAAAACATTCAGTACTTC.

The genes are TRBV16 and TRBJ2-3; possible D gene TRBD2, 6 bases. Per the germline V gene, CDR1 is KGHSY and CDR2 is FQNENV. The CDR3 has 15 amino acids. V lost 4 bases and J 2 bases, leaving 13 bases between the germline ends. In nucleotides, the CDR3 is TGTGCCAGCAGCCCCCGGGACTTCTACACAGATACGCAGTATTTT. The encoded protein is CASSPRDFYTDTQYF.

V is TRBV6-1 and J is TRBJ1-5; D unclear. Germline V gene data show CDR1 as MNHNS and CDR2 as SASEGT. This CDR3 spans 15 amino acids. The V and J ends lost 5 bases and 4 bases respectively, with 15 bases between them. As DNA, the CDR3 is TGTGCCAGCAGTTTCCCTGGGCTTGGTAATCAGCCCCAGCATTTT. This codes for CASSFPGLGNQPQHF.

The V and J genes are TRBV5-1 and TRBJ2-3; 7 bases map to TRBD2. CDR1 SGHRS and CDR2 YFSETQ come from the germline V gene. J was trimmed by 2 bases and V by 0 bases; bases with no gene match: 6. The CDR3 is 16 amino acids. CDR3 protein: CASSLASGGSTDTQYF. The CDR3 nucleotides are TGCGCCAGCAGCTTGGCCTCGGGAGGTTCCACAGATACGCAGTATTTT.

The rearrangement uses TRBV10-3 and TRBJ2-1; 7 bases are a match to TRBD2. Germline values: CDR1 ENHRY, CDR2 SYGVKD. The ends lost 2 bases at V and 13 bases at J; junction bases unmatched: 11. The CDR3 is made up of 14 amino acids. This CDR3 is CAISEPRVAGSQFF. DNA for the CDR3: TGTGCCATCAGTGAGCCGAGGGTAGCGGGTTCTCAGTTCTTC.

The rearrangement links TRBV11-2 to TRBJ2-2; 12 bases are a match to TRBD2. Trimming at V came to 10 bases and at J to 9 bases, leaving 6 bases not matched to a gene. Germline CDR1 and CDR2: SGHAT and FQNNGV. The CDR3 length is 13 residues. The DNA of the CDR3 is TGTGCCATGACGACTAGCGGGAGCCGGGAGCTGTTTTTT. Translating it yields CAMTTSGSRELFF.

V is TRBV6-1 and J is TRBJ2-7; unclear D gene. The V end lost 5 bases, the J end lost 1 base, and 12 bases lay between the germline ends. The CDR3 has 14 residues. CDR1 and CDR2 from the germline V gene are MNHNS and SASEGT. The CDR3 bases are TGTGCCAGCAGTTCTTTGTCCAGGTCCTACGAGCAGTACTTC. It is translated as CASSSLSRSYEQYF.

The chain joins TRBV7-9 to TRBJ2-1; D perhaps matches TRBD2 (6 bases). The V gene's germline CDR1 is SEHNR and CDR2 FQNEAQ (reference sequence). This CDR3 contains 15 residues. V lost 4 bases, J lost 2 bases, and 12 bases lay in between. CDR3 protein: CASSYLANAYNEQFF. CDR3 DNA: TGTGCCAGCAGCTATCTAGCGAATGCCTACAATGAGCAGTTCTTC.

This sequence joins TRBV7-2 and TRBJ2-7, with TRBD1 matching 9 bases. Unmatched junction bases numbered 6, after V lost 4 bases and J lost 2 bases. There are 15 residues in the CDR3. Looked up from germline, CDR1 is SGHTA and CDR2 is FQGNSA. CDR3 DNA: TGTGCCAGCAGCTCTCGGGACAGGGTGCCCTACGAGCAGTACTTC. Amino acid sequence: CASSSRDRVPYEQYF.

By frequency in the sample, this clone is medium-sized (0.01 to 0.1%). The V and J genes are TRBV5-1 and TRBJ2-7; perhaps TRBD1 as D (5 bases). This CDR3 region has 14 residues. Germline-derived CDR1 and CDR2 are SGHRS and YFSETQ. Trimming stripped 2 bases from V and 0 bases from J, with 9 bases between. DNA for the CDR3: TGCGCCAGCAGCTTACTCGGACACTCCTACGAGCAGTACTTC. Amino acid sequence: CASSLLGHSYEQYF.

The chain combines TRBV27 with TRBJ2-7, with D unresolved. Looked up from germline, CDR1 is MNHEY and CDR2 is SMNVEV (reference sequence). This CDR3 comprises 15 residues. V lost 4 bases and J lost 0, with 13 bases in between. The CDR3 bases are TGTGCCAGCAGTTCGCCCAGCCGGGTCTCCTACGAGCAGTACTTC. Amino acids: CASSSPSRVSYEQYF.

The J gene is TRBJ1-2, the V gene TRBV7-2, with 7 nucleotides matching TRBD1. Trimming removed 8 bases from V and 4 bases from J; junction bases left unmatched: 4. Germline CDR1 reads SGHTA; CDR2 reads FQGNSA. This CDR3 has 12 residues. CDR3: CASRGTVYGYTF. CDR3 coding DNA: TGTGCCAGCCGAGGGACAGTCTATGGCTACACCTTC.

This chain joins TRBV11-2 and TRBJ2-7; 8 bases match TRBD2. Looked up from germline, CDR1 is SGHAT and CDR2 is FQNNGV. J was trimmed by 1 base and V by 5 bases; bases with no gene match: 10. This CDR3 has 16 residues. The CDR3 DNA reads TGTGCCAGCAGCGCCGGTCGGGGGGGAGCTTCCTACGAGCAGTACTTC. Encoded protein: CASSAGRGGASYEQYF.

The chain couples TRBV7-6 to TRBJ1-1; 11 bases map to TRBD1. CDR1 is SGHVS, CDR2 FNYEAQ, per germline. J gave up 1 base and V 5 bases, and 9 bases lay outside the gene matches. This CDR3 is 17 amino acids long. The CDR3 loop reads CASSQTGTGGRNTEAFF. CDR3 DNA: TGTGCCAGCAGCCAAACCGGGACAGGGGGTAGGAACACTGAAGCTTTCTTT.